This T cell receptor beta chain comes out of a study of blood T cell repertoires in COVID-19. Study context: Spain, Italy and the United States supplied samples that represented acute and convalescent COVID-19.

The CDR3 totals 15 residues. CDR1 is SGHRS, CDR2 YFSETQ, per germline. V lost 0 bases and J lost 8, with 15 bases in between. Study processing details: Using reference gene primer amplification, nucleated cell counts were estimated. Method: immunoSEQ multiplex PCR; TCRdb's copy keeps in-frame clones and lacks some. D and trimming were read from the DNA, whereas the V and J calls and clone size are those reported in that table. The sample lists 88,000 or so clones, approximately 85% seen once, with under 4.5% in the top ten. The TCR originated in a man in his sixties with acute or convalescent COVID-19. The J gene is TRBJ2-4, the V gene TRBV5-1, with D perhaps matching TRBD1 (6 bases). Sequencing used peripheral blood. The CDR3 coding sequence is TGCGCCAGCAGCTTGGAACAGACAGGTGGGGACATTCAGTACTTC. Translated: CASSLEQTGGDIQYF. Using reference TRBV5-1 and TRBJ2-4 for the parts outside the CDR3, the full variable domain is KAGVTQTPRYLIKTRGQQVTLSCSPISGHRSVSWYQQTPGQGLQFLFEYFSETQRNKGNFPGRFSGRQFSNSRSEMNVSTLELGDSALYLCASSLEQTGGDIQYFGAGTRLSVL.